The present entry profiles one TCR beta chain with its context. V was trimmed by 4 bases and J by 13 bases, leaving 14 bases between them. The CDR3 consists of 13 residues. Looked up from germline, CDR1 is SGHAT and CDR2 is FQDESV (reference sequence). Clones were read by immunoSEQ multiplex PCR, and TCRdb kept only the in-frame ones, dropping some. The sample includes about 330,000 clones, roughly 90% seen only once; the top ten take 4%. This specimen comes from a study of blood T cell repertoires in COVID-19. Study as a whole: Material from acute and convalescent COVID-19 was sourced from the United States, Italy and Spain. Nucleic acid was either cDNA or gDNA, and it came from T cells, B-cell-depleted T cells, or PBMCs.

The sequencing sample was made of peripheral blood. The rearrangement joins TRBV11-1 to TRBJ1-6, with TRBD1 as a possible D gene (5 bases). The origin of this receptor is a woman in her 50s with active or convalescent COVID-19. CDR3 DNA sequence: TGTGCCAGCAGCTCCGAATCGACAGTTCCCCTCCACTTT. Its translation is CASSSESTVPLHF.